A selection of T cell receptor beta chains follows, all from one sample in a study of CD8 T cells in ankylosing spondylitis. TCRdb called the 5' RACE reads again in MiXCR, with one record for every CDR3 protein. There are more than 200,000 distinct CDR3 sequences in the sample; 20% to 30% occur only once, and over 0.55% lies in the top ten. What was sequenced was blood, either unsorted or a sorted T cell fraction (not recorded which). These receptor sequences come from a male donor with ankylosing spondylitis or in good health (not recorded which). Both conserved end residues are part of each CDR3. D genes are given only for firm matches. Only part of the rows carry a size: once, few, many, or a class if the clone is expanded.

TRBV7-9,-,many,TRBJ1-6,CASSLETSNSPLHF,TGTGCCAGCAGCTTAGAAACATCTAATTCACCCCTCCACTTT
TRBV18,TRBD1,-,TRBJ2-7,CASSPPGQGWFEQYF,TGTGCCAGCTCACCACCGGGACAGGGGTGGTTCGAGCAGTACTTC
TRBV12-3/TRBV12-4,TRBD2,few,TRBJ2-7,CASSRGLATSYEQYF,TGTGCCAGCAGCCGGGGACTAGCGACCTCCTACGAGCAGTACTTC
TRBV3-1,-,many,TRBJ1-6,CASSQAGQLNSPLHF,TGTGCCAGCAGCCAAGCCGGTCAGCTTAATTCACCCCTCCACTTT
TRBV29-1,-,many,TRBJ1-1,CSVGFSVRDTQRTEAFF,TGCAGCGTGGGATTCAGCGTTCGGGACACCCAGAGGACTGAAGCTTTCTTT
TRBV6-1,TRBD2,-,TRBJ2-1,CATIAGGLYNEQFF,TGTGCCACCATAGCGGGGGGGCTCTACAATGAGCAGTTCTTC
TRBV29-1,-,many,TRBJ2-5,CSVEVAQGGQETQYF,TGCAGCGTTGAAGTAGCCCAGGGGGGACAAGAGACCCAGTACTTC
TRBV2,-,-,TRBJ1-3,CASSETTVLSGNTIYF,TGTGCCAGCAGTGAAACGACAGTCCTCTCTGGAAACACCATATATTTT
TRBV7-9,-,-,TRBJ2-2,CASSLLHTGELFF,TGTGCCAGCAGCCTATTACACACCGGGGAGCTGTTTTTT
TRBV20-1,-,many,TRBJ1-3,CSARVHGNSGNTIYF,TGCAGTGCTAGGGTCCACGGGAACTCTGGAAACACCATATATTTT
TRBV29-1,-,few,TRBJ2-3,CSAFPDRSTDTQYF,TGCAGCGCCTTCCCTGACAGGAGCACAGATACGCAGTATTTT
TRBV7-9,TRBD1,few,TRBJ2-3,CASSSYFGTGSTDTQYF,TGTGCCAGCAGCTCCTACTTCGGGACAGGGTCGACAGATACGCAGTATTTT
TRBV15,-,-,TRBJ1-2,CATSGGGGPLNYGYTF,TGTGCCACCAGCGGGGGTGGGGGGCCCCTCAACTATGGCTACACCTTC
TRBV10-3,-,-,TRBJ2-5,CAISESPYSEETQYF,TGTGCCATCAGTGAGTCACCATACTCCGAAGAGACCCAGTACTTC
TRBV4-1,TRBD1,-,TRBJ2-7,CASSPPDRVQEQYF,TGCGCCAGCAGCCCACCGGACAGGGTCCAAGAGCAGTACTTC
TRBV18,TRBD1,-,TRBJ1-6,CASSSGQGGSPLHF,TGTGCCAGCTCTTCGGGACAGGGTGGTTCACCCCTCCACTTT
TRBV29-1,-,many,TRBJ1-2,CSVVGTLYGYTF,TGCAGCGTTGTGGGGACACTTTATGGCTACACCTTC
TRBV12-3/TRBV12-4,-,many,TRBJ2-3,CASSFVTDTQYF,TGTGCCAGCAGTTTTGTCACAGATACGCAGTATTTT
TRBV7-9,-,many,TRBJ2-5,CASSRDQATQYF,TGTGCCAGCAGCAGGGACCAGGCGACCCAGTACTTC
TRBV2,TRBD1,-,TRBJ2-3,CASSPGQGRAQYF,TGTGCCAGCAGCCCCGGACAGGGTAGGGCGCAGTATTTT
TRBV14,TRBD1,-,TRBJ2-7,CASSPRTGDYEQYF,TGTGCCAGCAGCCCCCGGACAGGGGATTACGAGCAGTACTTC
TRBV6-1,TRBD1,many,TRBJ1-4,CASSIGTGNEKLFF,TGTGCCAGCAGTATCGGGACAGGGAATGAAAAACTGTTTTTT
TRBV29-1,TRBD1,few,TRBJ2-5,CSVGRDRGGETQYF,TGCAGCGTTGGGCGTGACAGGGGTGGAGAGACCCAGTACTTC
TRBV20-1,-,few,TRBJ1-1,CSAIVAAGVNTEAFF,TGCAGTGCTATTGTCGCGGCAGGGGTCAACACTGAAGCTTTCTTT
TRBV20-1,-,many,TRBJ2-7,CSARDPRPVASEQYF,TGCAGTGCTAGAGACCCCCGACCGGTGGCTTCCGAGCAGTACTTC
TRBV4-1,-,many,TRBJ1-5,CASSRGTAREPQHF,TGCGCCAGCAGCCGAGGGACTGCGAGGGAGCCCCAGCATTTT
TRBV29-1,-,once,TRBJ2-1,CSASRAGVNEQFF,TGCAGCGCCTCCCGAGCGGGTGTCAATGAGCAGTTCTTC
TRBV4-1,TRBD1,-,TRBJ1-1,CASSRRTGGSDEAFF,TGCGCCAGCAGCCGACGGACAGGGGGCTCTGATGAAGCTTTCTTT